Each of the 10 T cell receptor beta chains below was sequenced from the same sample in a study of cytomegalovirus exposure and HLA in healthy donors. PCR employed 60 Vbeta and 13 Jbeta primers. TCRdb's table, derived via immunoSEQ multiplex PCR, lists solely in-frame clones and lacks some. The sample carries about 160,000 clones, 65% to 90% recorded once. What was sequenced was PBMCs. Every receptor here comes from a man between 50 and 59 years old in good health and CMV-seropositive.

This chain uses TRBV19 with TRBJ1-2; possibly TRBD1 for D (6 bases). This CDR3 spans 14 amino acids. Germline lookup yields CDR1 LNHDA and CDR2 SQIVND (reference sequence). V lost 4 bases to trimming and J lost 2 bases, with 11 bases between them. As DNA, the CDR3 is TGTGCCAGTAGTACCAATACAGGGAACTATGGCTACACCTTC. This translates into CASSTNTGNYGYTF.

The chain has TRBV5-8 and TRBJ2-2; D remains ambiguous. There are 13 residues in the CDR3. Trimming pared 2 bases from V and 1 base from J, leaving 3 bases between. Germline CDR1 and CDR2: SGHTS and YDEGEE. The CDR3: CASSFWNTGELFF. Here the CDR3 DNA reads TGTGCCAGCAGCTTCTGGAACACCGGGGAGCTGTTTTTT.

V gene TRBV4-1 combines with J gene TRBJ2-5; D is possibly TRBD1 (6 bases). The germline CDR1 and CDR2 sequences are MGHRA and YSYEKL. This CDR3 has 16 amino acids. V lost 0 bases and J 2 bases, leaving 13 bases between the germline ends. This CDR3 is CASSQEQGRIQETQYF. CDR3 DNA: TGCGCCAGCAGCCAAGAACAGGGCCGTATTCAAGAGACCCAGTACTTC.

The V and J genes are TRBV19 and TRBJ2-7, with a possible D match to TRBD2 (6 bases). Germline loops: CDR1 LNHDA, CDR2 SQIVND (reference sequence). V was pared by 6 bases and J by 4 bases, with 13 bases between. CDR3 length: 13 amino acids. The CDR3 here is CASSRDSRYEQYF. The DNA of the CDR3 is TGTGCCAGTAGCCGGGACTCAAGGTACGAGCAGTACTTC.

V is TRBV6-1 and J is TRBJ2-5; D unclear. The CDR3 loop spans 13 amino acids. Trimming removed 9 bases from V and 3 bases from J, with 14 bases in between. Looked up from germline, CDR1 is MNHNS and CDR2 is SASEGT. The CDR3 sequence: CASSESNKETQYF. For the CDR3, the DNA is TGTGCCAGTTCGGAGAGCAACAAAGAGACCCAGTACTTC.

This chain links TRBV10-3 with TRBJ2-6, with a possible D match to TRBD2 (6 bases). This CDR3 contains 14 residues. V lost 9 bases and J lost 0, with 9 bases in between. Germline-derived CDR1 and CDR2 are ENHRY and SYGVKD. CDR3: CAILGGSGANVLTF. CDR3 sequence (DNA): TGTGCCATTCTCGGGGGCTCTGGGGCCAACGTCCTGACTTTC.

CDR3 amino acids: CASSFKDSNTGELFF. As DNA, the CDR3 is TGTGCCAGCAGCTTTAAGGACTCTAACACCGGGGAGCTGTTTTTT. This chain joins TRBV11-2 and TRBJ2-2; D might be TRBD2 (5 bases). CDR1 and CDR2 from the germline V gene are SGHAT and FQNNGV. With 3 bases removed from V and 2 bases from J, the gap between germline ends came to 10 bases. This CDR3 comprises 15 residues.

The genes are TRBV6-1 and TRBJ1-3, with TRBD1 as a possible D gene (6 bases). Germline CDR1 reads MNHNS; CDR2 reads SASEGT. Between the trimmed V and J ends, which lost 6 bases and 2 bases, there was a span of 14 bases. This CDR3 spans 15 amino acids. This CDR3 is CASRAWDNAGNTIYF. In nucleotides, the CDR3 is TGTGCCAGCAGGGCCTGGGACAACGCTGGAAACACCATATATTTT.

Here the CDR3 reads CARSFPQGPSESPLHF. The CDR3 nucleotides read TGTGCCAGAAGCTTCCCCCAGGGGCCTTCTGAGTCACCCCTCCACTTT. This chain uses TRBV5-3 with TRBJ1-6, with D perhaps TRBD1 (6 bases). TRBV5-3 has ORF status, its function being uncertain. This CDR3 comprises 16 residues. Trimming removed 2 bases at V and 10 bases at J, with 19 bases between.

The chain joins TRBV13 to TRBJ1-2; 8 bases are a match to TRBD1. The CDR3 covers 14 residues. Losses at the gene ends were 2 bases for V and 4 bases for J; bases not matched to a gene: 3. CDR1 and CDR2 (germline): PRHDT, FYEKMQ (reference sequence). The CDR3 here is CASSLQGAFYGYTF. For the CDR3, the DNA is TGTGCCAGCAGCTTACAGGGGGCCTTCTATGGCTACACCTTC. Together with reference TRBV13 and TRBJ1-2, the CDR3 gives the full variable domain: AAGVIQSPRHLIKEKRETATLKCYPIPRHDTVYWYQQGPGQDPQFLISFYEKMQSDKGSIPDRFSAQQFSDYHSELNMSSLELGDSALYFCASSLQGAFYGYTFGSGTRLTVV.